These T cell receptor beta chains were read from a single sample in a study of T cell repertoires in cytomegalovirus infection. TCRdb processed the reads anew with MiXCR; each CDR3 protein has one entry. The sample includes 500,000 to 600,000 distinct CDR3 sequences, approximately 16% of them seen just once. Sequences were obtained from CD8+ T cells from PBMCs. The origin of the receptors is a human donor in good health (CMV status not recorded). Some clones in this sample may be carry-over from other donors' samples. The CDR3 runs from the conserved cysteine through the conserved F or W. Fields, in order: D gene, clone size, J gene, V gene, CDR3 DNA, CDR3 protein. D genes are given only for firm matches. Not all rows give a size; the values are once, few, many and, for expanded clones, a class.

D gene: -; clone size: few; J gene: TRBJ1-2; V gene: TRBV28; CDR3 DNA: TGTGCCAGCAGTATCACAGGGCTCTATGGCTACACCTTC; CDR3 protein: CASSITGLYGYTF
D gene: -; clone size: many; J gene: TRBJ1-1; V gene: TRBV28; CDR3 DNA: TGTGCCAGCAGTTTAACCCGGAACCTGAACACTGAAGCTTTCTTT; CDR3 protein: CASSLTRNLNTEAFF
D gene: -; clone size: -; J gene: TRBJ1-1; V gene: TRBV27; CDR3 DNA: TGTGCCAGTCACGCCCTTGAGTTTAGGACTGAAGCTTTCTTT; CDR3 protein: CASHALEFRTEAFF
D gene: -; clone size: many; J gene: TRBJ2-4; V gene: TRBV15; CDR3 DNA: TGTGCCACCAGCAGAGTTCAAGGGCAGGGGATAGCCAAAAACATTCAGTACTTC; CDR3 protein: CATSRVQGQGIAKNIQYF
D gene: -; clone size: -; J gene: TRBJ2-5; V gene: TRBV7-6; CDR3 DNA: TGTGCCAGCAGCTTAGAAGTGTTAGTGGAGACCCAGTACTTC; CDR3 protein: CASSLEVLVETQYF
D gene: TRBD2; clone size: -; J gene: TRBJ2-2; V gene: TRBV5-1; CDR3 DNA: TGCGCCAGCAACGGGCGGGAGGGCCCCCCCGGGGAGCTGTTTTTT; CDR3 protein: CASNGREGPPGELFF
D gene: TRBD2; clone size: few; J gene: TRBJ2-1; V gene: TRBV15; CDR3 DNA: TGTGCCACCAGCAGAGATTGGGGGAGGGCTAATGAGCAGTTCTTC; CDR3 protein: CATSRDWGRANEQFF
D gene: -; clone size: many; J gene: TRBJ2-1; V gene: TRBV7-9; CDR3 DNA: TGTGCCAGCAGCTCTGTTGTGGAGGAGCAGTTCTTC; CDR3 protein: CASSSVVEEQFF
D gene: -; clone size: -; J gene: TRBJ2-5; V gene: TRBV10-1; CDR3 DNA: TGCGCCAGCAGTGATGAACAGGGAGAAGAGACCCAGTACTTC; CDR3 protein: CASSDEQGEETQYF
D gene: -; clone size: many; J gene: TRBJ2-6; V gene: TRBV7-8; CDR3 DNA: TGTGCCAGCAGTCTGTACTCTGGGGCCAACGTCCTGACTTTC; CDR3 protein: CASSLYSGANVLTF
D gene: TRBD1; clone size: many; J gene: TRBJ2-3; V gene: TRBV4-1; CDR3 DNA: TGCGCCAGCAGCTTTATAACAGGGGACGAGTTCGGAGGAGATACGCAGTATTTT; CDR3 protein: CASSFITGDEFGGDTQYF
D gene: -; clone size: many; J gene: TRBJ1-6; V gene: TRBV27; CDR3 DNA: TGTGCCAGCGCCCCCCTTAATTCACCCCTCCACTTT; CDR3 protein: CASAPLNSPLHF
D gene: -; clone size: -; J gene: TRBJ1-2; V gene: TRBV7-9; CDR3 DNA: TGTGCCAGCAGCTTAGGGGGACTACCTAACTATGGCTACACCTTC; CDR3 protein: CASSLGGLPNYGYTF
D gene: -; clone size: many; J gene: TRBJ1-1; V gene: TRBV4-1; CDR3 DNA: TGCGCCAGCAGCCAAGCCCTATTGAGGGAAGCTTTCTTT; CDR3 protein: CASSQALLREAFF
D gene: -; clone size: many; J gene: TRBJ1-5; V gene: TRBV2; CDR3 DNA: TGTGCCAGCAGTGAAGACAATCAGCCCCAGCATTTT; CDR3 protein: CASSEDNQPQHF
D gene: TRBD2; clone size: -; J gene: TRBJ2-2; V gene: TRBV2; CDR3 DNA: TGTGCCAGCAGTTACTCTAGCGGGACCTTCACCGGGGAGCTGTTTTTT; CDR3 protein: CASSYSSGTFTGELFF
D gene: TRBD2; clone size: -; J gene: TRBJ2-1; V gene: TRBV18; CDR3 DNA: TGTGCCAGCTCACCCGGGACTAGCGGGGTCCCCTACTACAATGAGCAGTTCTTC; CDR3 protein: CASSPGTSGVPYYNEQFF
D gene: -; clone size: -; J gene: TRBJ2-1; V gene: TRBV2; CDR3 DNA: TGTGCCAGCCCATCAATAGCCCCCAATGAGCAGTTCTTC; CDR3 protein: CASPSIAPNEQFF
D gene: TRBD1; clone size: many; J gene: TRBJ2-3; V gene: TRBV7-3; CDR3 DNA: TGTGCCAGCAGCCCGGACAGGCTAAGCACAGATACGCAGTATTTT; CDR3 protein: CASSPDRLSTDTQYF
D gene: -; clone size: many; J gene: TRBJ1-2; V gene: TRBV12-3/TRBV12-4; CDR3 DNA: TGTGCCAGCAGGGACCGGGATAACTATGGCTACACCTTC; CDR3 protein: CASRDRDNYGYTF
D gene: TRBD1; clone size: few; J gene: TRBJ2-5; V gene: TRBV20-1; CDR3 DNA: TGCAGTGCTAGAGGAAATTCGGACAGGGACCAAGAGACCCAGTACTTC; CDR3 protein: CSARGNSDRDQETQYF
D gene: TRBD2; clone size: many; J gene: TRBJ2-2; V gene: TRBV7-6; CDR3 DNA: TGTGCCAGCAGCTTCAGCGGGATGAACACCGGGGAGCTGTTTTTT; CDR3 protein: CASSFSGMNTGELFF
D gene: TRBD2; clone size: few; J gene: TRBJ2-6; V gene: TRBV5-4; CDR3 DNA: TGTGCCAGCAGCTTGGCGGGACTAGCGGGAGAAACTGGGGCCAACGTCCTGACTTTC; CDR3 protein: CASSLAGLAGETGANVLTF
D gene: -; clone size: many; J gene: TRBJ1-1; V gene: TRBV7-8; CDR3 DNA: TGTGCCAGCAGCCCCTCTAACACTGAAGCTTTCTTT; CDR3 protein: CASSPSNTEAFF
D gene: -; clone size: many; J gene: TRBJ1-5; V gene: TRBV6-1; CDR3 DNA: TGTGCCAGCAGTGAGTGGACTAGCAATCAGCCCCAGCATTTT; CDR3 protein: CASSEWTSNQPQHF
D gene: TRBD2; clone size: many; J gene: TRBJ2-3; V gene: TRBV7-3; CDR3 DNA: TGTGCCAGCAGCTTACTCCCTAGCGGAGCTAGCACAGATACGCAGTATTTT; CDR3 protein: CASSLLPSGASTDTQYF
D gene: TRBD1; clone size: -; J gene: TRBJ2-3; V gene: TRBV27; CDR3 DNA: TGTGCCAGCAATTTCCAGGGGGCCGGCACAGATACGCAGTATTTT; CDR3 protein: CASNFQGAGTDTQYF
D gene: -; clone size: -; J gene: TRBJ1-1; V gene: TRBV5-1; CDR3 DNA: TGCGCCAGCAGCTTGAGGCAGGGAATGGACACTGAAGCTTTCTTT; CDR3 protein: CASSLRQGMDTEAFF
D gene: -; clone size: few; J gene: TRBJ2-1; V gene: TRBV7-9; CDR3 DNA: TGTGCCAGCAGCTTAGCCAGAGAGCAGTTCTTC; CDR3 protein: CASSLAREQFF
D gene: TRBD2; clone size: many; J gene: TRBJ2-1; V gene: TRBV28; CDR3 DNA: TGTGCCAGCAGTTCACCGGGACTACCTACCTCCTACAATGAGCAGTTCTTC; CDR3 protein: CASSSPGLPTSYNEQFF
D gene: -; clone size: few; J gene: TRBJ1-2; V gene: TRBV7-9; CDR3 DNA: TGTGCCGGGGGATCGGCCTTCCCTAACTATGGCTACACCTTC; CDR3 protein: CAGGSAFPNYGYTF
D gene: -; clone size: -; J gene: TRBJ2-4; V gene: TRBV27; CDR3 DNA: TGTGCCAGCAGCACTAACAGTGACAACCTAGCCAAAAACATTCAGTACTTC; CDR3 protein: CASSTNSDNLAKNIQYF
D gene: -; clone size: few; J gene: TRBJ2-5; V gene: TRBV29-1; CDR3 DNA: TGCAGCGTTCGGGCCAAGTTTGAGACCCAGTACTTC; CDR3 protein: CSVRAKFETQYF
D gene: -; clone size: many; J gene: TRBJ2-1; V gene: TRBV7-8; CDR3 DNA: TGTGCCAGCAGCTTAATGATAGCGGCGGTCTCCTACAATGAGCAGTTCTTC; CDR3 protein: CASSLMIAAVSYNEQFF
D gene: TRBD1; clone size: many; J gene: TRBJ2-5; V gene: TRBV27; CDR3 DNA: TGTGCCAGCAGTTTGGGGGCAGACAGGGGGGCCAGTGCCCAGTACTTC; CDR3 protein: CASSLGADRGASAQYF
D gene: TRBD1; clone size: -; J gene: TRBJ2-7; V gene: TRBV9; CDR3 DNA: TGTGCCAGCAGCGCTGGACAGGGAGAATACGAGCAGTACTTC; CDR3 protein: CASSAGQGEYEQYF
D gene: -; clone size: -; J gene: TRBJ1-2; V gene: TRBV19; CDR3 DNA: TGTGCCAGTAAAGGGGCAGGGCTGGGCTACACCTTC; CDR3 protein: CASKGAGLGYTF
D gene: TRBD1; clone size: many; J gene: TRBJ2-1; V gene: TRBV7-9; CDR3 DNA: TGTGCCGCCCAGGGACAGGGGGAATACAATGAGCAGTTCTTC; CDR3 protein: CAAQGQGEYNEQFF
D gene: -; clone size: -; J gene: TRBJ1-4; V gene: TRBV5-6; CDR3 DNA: TGTGCCAGCGGGCAGGGAGCAAAACTGTTTTTT; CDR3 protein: CASGQGAKLFF
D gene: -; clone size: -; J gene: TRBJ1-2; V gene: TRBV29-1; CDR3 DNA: TGCAGCGTTGAAGTGAGGCTGCCCTATGGCTACACCTTC; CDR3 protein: CSVEVRLPYGYTF
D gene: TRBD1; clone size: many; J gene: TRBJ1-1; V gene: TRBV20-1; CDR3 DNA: TGCAGTGCTTCGGACAGGGACACTGAAGCTTTCTTT; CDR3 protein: CSASDRDTEAFF
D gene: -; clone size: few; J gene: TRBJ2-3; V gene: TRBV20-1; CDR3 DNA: TGCAGTGCACCCTGTGAGGGGTACAGGTATTTT; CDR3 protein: CSAPCEGYRYF
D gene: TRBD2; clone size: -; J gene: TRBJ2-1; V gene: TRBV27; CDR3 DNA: TGTGCCAGCAGTTTATCGAAGCGGGGGGGCTGGAATGAGCAGTTCTTC; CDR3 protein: CASSLSKRGGWNEQFF
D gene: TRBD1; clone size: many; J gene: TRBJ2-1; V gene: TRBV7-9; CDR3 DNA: TGTGCCAGCAGCCCGGAACAGGGGATGAATGAGCAGTTCTTC; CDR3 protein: CASSPEQGMNEQFF
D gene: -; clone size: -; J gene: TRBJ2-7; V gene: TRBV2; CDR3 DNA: TGTGCCAGCGGGGGCGGGAGTATGTACGAGCAGTACTTC; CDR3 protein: CASGGGSMYEQYF
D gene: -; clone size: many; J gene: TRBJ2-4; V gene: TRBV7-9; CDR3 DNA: TGTGCCAGCGCCGGCGGGAAGGCCAAAAACATTCAGTACTTC; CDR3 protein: CASAGGKAKNIQYF
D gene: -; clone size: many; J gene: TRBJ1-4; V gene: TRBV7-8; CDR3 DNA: TGTGCCGTGCTAGCGGTCAGCCCTTATGAAAAACTGTTTTTT; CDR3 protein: CAVLAVSPYEKLFF
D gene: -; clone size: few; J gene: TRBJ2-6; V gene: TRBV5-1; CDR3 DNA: TGCGCCAGCATCCCGAGCCCGGTTGATTCTGGGGCCAACGTCCTGACTTTC; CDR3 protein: CASIPSPVDSGANVLTF
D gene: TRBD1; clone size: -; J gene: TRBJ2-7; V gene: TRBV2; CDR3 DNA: TGTGCCAGCGGAGGGCAGGGGGCACCCTACGAGCAGTACTTC; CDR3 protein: CASGGQGAPYEQYF